The 14 T cell receptor beta chains below come from one sample, sequenced in a study of T cell clones after liver transplantation. The data were produced by immunoSEQ multiplex PCR, yet TCRdb's version contains in-frame clones alone and is incomplete. The sample includes tens of thousands of clones, around nine tenths of them seen just once. Specimen: CD4+ T cells from blood, collected before liver transplant. Receptors originate from a human donor who received a liver transplant.

The V and J genes are TRBV11-2 and TRBJ1-4; D remains unclear. The CDR3 totals 14 residues. V was clipped by 3 bases and J by 7 bases, with 12 bases between them. From germline, CDR1 is SGHAT and CDR2 FQNNGV. CDR3 amino acids: CASSFSGSGEKLFF. CDR3 in DNA: TGTGCCAGCAGCTTTTCCGGGTCGGGTGAAAAACTGTTTTTT.

The V gene is TRBV6-1, the J gene TRBJ1-2, with D maybe TRBD1 (5 bases). The CDR3 is made up of 14 amino acids. Germline values: CDR1 MNHNS, CDR2 SASEGT. Trimming stripped 1 base from V and 7 bases from J, with 13 bases between. The CDR3 spells CASSEVGRESGYTF. The CDR3 DNA follows: TGTGCCAGCAGTGAAGTCGGCAGGGAAAGTGGCTACACCTTC.

The chain couples TRBV5-8 to TRBJ2-4; perhaps TRBD1 as D (5 bases). The CDR3 extends over 14 amino acids. The V and J ends lost 4 bases and 2 bases respectively, with 10 bases between them. Germline assignment: CDR1 SGHTS and CDR2 YDEGEE. In DNA form, the CDR3 reads TGTGCCAGCAGCGCTGGGGCCACCAAAAACATTCAGTACTTC. This codes for CASSAGATKNIQYF.

The rearrangement joins TRBV6-1 to TRBJ1-1, with 8 positions matching TRBD1. The germline V gene has CDR1 MNHNS and CDR2 SASEGT. J lost 4 bases, V lost 5 bases, and 3 bases had no gene match. This CDR3 region has 13 residues. CDR3: CASSFTGGTEAFF. The CDR3 nucleotides are TGTGCCAGCAGTTTTACAGGGGGCACTGAAGCTTTCTTT.

The chain joins TRBV6-1 to TRBJ2-3; a weak D match, TRBD2 (6 bases). Germline V CDR1 and CDR2: MNHNS, SASEGT. The CDR3 has 15 amino acids. V lost 2 bases and J 2 bases, leaving 11 bases between the germline ends. The CDR3 DNA reads as TGTGCCAGCAGTGAATGGAGGACTAACACAGATACGCAGTATTTT. It encodes CASSEWRTNTDTQYF.

The chain recombines TRBV7-6 with TRBJ2-2, with 11 nucleotides matching TRBD2. CDR3 length: 15 residues. The trim removed 5 bases at V and 5 bases at J, leaving 4 bases unmatched. Germline CDR1 and CDR2: SGHVS and FNYEAQ. The CDR3 is CASSSSGRGTGELFF. The CDR3 bases are TGTGCCAGCAGCAGTAGCGGGAGGGGGACCGGGGAGCTGTTTTTT.

This sequence joins TRBV11-3 and TRBJ2-1; 11 bases line up with TRBD2. CDR3 length: 17 amino acids. The germline V gene has CDR1 SGHNT and CDR2 YENEEA. V lost 5 bases and J lost 0; bases outside the gene matches: 6. The chain's CDR3 is CASSQRLAGYSYNEQFF. In DNA form, the CDR3 reads TGTGCCAGCAGCCAAAGACTAGCGGGATACTCCTACAATGAGCAGTTCTTC.

The rearrangement joins TRBV20-1 to TRBJ1-2; perhaps TRBD1 as D (5 bases). Germline loops: CDR1 DFQATT, CDR2 SNEGSKA (reference sequence). The CDR3 is 11 amino acids. Trimming left V 4 bases short and J 5 bases short, with 8 bases between. CDR3 residues: CSATQGYGYTF. The CDR3 DNA is TGCAGTGCTACTCAGGGATATGGCTACACCTTC.

The chain links TRBV5-4 to TRBJ2-2, with D perhaps TRBD2 (6 bases). The CDR3 sequence is 18 residues long. CDR1 and CDR2 (germline): SGHNT, YYREEE (reference sequence). V lost 0 bases and J 6 bases, leaving 21 bases between the germline ends. The CDR3 bases are TGTGCCAGCAGCTTGGGGCGGGGCCAGCCCCGAACGTCCGGGGAGCTGTTTTTT. The encoded protein is CASSLGRGQPRTSGELFF. The full variable domain, with the rest looked up from reference TRBV5-4 and TRBJ2-2, is ETGVTQSPTHLIKTRGQQVTLRCSSQSGHNTVSWYQQALGQGPQFIFQYYREEENGRGNFPPRFSGLQFPNYSSELNVNALELDDSALYLCASSLGRGQPRTSGELFFGEGSRLTVL.

V is TRBV11-2 and J is TRBJ1-4; D is possibly TRBD1 (6 bases). This CDR3 has 14 residues. V shed 4 bases and J shed 10 bases, with 16 bases lying between them. Germline lookup yields CDR1 SGHAT and CDR2 FQNNGV. CDR3 region: CASSSTGYTLKLFF. Written as DNA, the CDR3 is TGTGCCAGCAGCTCCACAGGGTACACCCTAAAACTGTTTTTT.

This chain connects TRBV7-9 to TRBJ2-1; 8 positions agree with TRBD2. V lost 3 bases and J lost 0; bases outside the gene matches: 1. CDR1 is SEHNR, CDR2 FQNEAQ, per germline (reference sequence). The CDR3 length is 15 residues. CDR3 loop: CASSFSGSSYNEQFF. For the CDR3, the DNA is TGTGCCAGCAGCTTCAGCGGGAGCTCCTACAATGAGCAGTTCTTC. The full variable domain, its missing parts supplied by reference TRBV7-9 and TRBJ2-1, is DTGVSQNPRHKITKRGQNVTFRCDPISEHNRLYWYRQTLGQGPEFLTYFQNEAQLEKSRLLSDRFSAERPKGSFSTLEIQRTEQGDSAMYLCASSFSGSSYNEQFFGPGTRLTVL.

This clone showed up just once. The same CDR3 also results from other DNA sequences found in this sample. The chain has TRBV5-1 and TRBJ2-5, with 10 bases lining up with TRBD1. CDR1 is SGHRS and CDR2 is YFSETQ in the germline V gene. The CDR3 runs 15 residues. V dropped 0 bases and J dropped 3; count of bases not matched to a gene: 2. For the CDR3, the DNA is TGCGCCAGCAGCTTGGTTGGGACAGGGGAAGAGACCCAGTACTTC. It yields the protein CASSLVGTGEETQYF.

This rearrangement joins TRBV6-5 to TRBJ1-5; D is unresolved. Germline CDR1 reads MNHEY; CDR2 reads SVGAGI. This CDR3 is built from 11 residues. V was shortened by 5 bases and J by 11 bases, with 10 bases between the two germline ends. CDR3 sequence: CASSEPLAQHF. The CDR3 DNA reads as TGTGCCAGCAGTGAACCCTTGGCCCAGCATTTT.

As DNA, the CDR3 is TGTGCCAGCAGCCAATTCCCCCCCAGGACTAGCGGGATACCCGAGCAGTACTTC. Translated, it gives CASSQFPPRTSGIPEQYF. The chain has TRBV14 and TRBJ2-7, with 12 positions matching TRBD2. CDR1 is SGHDN, CDR2 FVKESK, per germline. CDR3 size: 18 residues. J gave up 6 bases and V 2 bases, and 14 bases lay outside the gene matches.